The 8 T cell receptor beta chains reported below all come from one sample, sequenced in a study of blood T cells in healthy people across ages. A sample-barcoded 5' primer and a J-beta primer mix were used in a second PCR of roughly 6 to 11 cycles. TCRdb itself ran the 5' RACE reads through MiXCR, one entry per CDR3 protein. Among 700,000 to 800,000 distinct CDR3 sequences listed, 40% to 45% were seen once. What was sequenced was blood. The receptor set was obtained from a woman aged 55-70 years in good health.

The DNA of the CDR3 is TGTGCCAGCAGGCGGACAGGGGGCGCGTATGAAGCTTTCTTT. The encoded protein is CASRRTGGAYEAFF. The V call is TRBV6-5, the J call TRBJ1-1, with 11 bases aligning to TRBD1. This CDR3 comprises 14 residues. Germline lookup yields CDR1 MNHEY and CDR2 SVGAGI. Trimming removed 6 bases from V and 7 bases from J; junction bases left unmatched: 7.

The rearrangement links TRBV12-3 or TRBV12-4 to TRBJ1-2, with no clear D. This CDR3 has 14 amino acids. Deletions cut 6 bases from V and 7 bases from J, with 18 bases between. Here the CDR3 DNA reads TGTGCCAGCAGAGTTTCCGCCAGTGGGTGTGGCTACACCTTC. Translation gives CASRVSASGCGYTF.

This clonotype was seen once. The V and J genes are TRBV5-1 and TRBJ2-2, with D perhaps TRBD2 (6 bases). V shed 5 bases and J shed 1 base, with 9 bases lying between them. The V gene's germline CDR1 is SGHRS and CDR2 YFSETQ. This CDR3 contains 14 residues. The CDR3 reads CASRVGGNTGELFF. The CDR3 DNA follows: TGCGCCAGCAGGGTCGGGGGGAACACCGGGGAGCTGTTTTTT.

This clonotype was counted a few times. This chain joins TRBV7-3 and TRBJ2-1; 9 bases fit TRBD1. The V gene's germline CDR1 is SGHTA and CDR2 FQGTGA. The CDR3 totals 16 residues. V was clipped by 5 bases and J by 3 bases; unmatched bases: 8. The CDR3: CASSAYGQGFYNEQFF. Written as DNA, the CDR3 is TGTGCCAGCAGCGCCTACGGACAGGGGTTCTACAATGAGCAGTTCTTC.

The rearrangement uses TRBV9 and TRBJ2-1; 14 positions agree with TRBD2. The V segment lost 4 bases and the J segment 9 bases; nucleotides outside the gene matches: 6. The CDR3 extends over 15 amino acids. Germline CDR1 SGDLS, CDR2 YYNGEE. CDR3 DNA sequence: TGTGCCAGCAGCCCGACTAGCGGGAGGGAAGCTGAGCAGTTCTTC. Translated, it gives CASSPTSGREAEQFF.

The chain combines TRBV7-9 with TRBJ1-4, with a weak D call TRBD1 (6 bases). V was trimmed by 5 bases and J by 5 bases, leaving 15 bases between them. Germline CDR1 reads SEHNR; CDR2 reads FQNEAQ (reference sequence). CDR3 length equals 15 residues. CDR3 sequence: CASSRRDTGNEKLFF. The CDR3 bases are TGTGCCAGCAGCCGCCGGGACACAGGAAATGAAAAACTGTTTTTT.

This CDR3 reads CASSPPHRGDTQYF. For the CDR3, the DNA is TGTGCCAGCAGCCCCCCACACAGGGGGGATACGCAGTATTTT. V and J are TRBV28 and TRBJ2-3; TRBD1 matches at 8 bases. The CDR3 spans 14 residues. The trim removed 6 bases at V and 6 bases at J, leaving 8 bases unmatched. Per the germline V gene, CDR1 is MDHEN and CDR2 is SYDVKM.

The chain links TRBV20-1 to TRBJ2-5; 7 nucleotides agree with TRBD1. The DNA end lines up better with TRBJ2-7; the J call may be wrong. This CDR3 is 16 amino acids long. Germline V CDR1 and CDR2: DFQATT, SNEGSKA (reference sequence). The CDR3: CSAKGQRLNLIYEQYF. CDR3 nucleotide sequence: TGCAGTGCGAAGGGACAGAGGCTTAATCTCATCTACGAGCAGTACTTC.